The 27 T cell receptor beta chains in this list originate from one sample, sequenced in a study of shared clonotypes between healthy human individuals. Repertoires were generated with immunoSEQ multiplex PCR, while TCRdb's copy carries only in-frame clones and drops some. The repertoire holds about 600,000 clones, with approximately 97% as singletons. Source material: naive CD4+ T cells sorted from blood. Subset reported: CD45RA+ positively selected. The receptors here all came from a woman in her thirties in good health.

The chain joins TRBV7-2 to TRBJ2-1, with D uncertain. Trimming shortened V by 4 bases and J by 0 bases, and 10 bases separated the two germline ends. Germline CDR1 is SGHTA and CDR2 is FQGNSA. The CDR3 is made up of 15 amino acids. CDR3 sequence: CASSSLTGSYNEQFF. CDR3 nucleotide sequence: TGTGCCAGCAGCTCATTGACTGGCTCCTACAATGAGCAGTTCTTC.

The V gene is TRBV4-1, the J gene TRBJ2-3; D is possibly TRBD2 (6 bases). The CDR3 contains 14 residues. Trimming took off 0 bases at V and 5 bases at J, with 9 bases between the two ends. The germline V gene encodes CDR1 MGHRA and CDR2 YSYEKL. This chain's CDR3 is CASSQDDSGDTQYF. The CDR3 DNA reads as TGCGCCAGCAGCCAAGATGATAGCGGAGATACGCAGTATTTT.

The V gene is TRBV6-5, the J gene TRBJ2-7, with D unclear. The CDR3 extends over 14 amino acids. Germline CDR1 is MNHEY and CDR2 is SVGAGI. V lost 6 bases, J lost 2 bases, and 14 bases lay in between. The CDR3 nucleotides read TGTGCCAGCAGGCCAAGAATTACCCCCTACGAGCAGTACTTC. Protein product: CASRPRITPYEQYF.

V and J are TRBV9 and TRBJ2-7; D possibly corresponds to TRBD2 (6 bases). The CDR3 is made up of 14 amino acids. V shed 2 bases and J shed 0 bases, with 9 bases lying between them. CDR1 and CDR2 from the germline V gene are SGDLS and YYNGEE. The DNA for the CDR3 is TGTGCCAGCAGCGTTAGCGGCTACTCCTACGAGCAGTACTTC. Encoded protein: CASSVSGYSYEQYF.

The gene calls are TRBV6-1 and TRBJ2-1; 9 nucleotides agree with TRBD2. CDR3 length: 12 amino acids. Germline loops: CDR1 MNHNS, CDR2 SASEGT. After removal of 8 bases from V and 10 bases from J, the junction contained 6 bases not matched to a gene. The CDR3 is CASLREGREQFF. The CDR3 DNA reads TGTGCCAGCTTGCGGGAGGGCCGCGAGCAGTTCTTC.

The gene calls are TRBV19 and TRBJ1-1; 7 nucleotides match TRBD1. The CDR3 contains 13 residues. The ends lost 2 bases at V and 4 bases at J; junction bases unmatched: 1. Per the germline V gene, CDR1 is LNHDA and CDR2 is SQIVND (reference sequence). The CDR3 loop reads CASSIQGVTEAFF. DNA of the CDR3: TGTGCCAGTAGTATACAGGGGGTCACTGAAGCTTTCTTT.

The chain recombines TRBV19 with TRBJ1-5; no reliable D call. The CDR3 covers 12 residues. Between the trimmed V and J ends, which lost 3 bases and 6 bases, there was a span of 6 bases. The germline gives CDR1 LNHDA, CDR2 SQIVND (reference sequence). CDR3 bases: TGTGCCAGTAGTATTGTGCTTCAGCCCCAGCATTTT. Protein: CASSIVLQPQHF.

The chain couples TRBV18 to TRBJ2-5, with 8 bases aligning to TRBD2. The trim removed 2 bases at V and 2 bases at J, leaving 4 bases unmatched. This CDR3 comprises 15 residues. The germline CDR1 and CDR2 sequences are KGHSH and LQKENI. CDR3 sequence reads: CASSPAASGQETQYF. CDR3 DNA: TGTGCCAGCTCACCAGCGGCTAGCGGGCAAGAGACCCAGTACTTC.

V gene TRBV28 combines with J gene TRBJ1-1; no clear D. Germline CDR1 reads MDHEN; CDR2 reads SYDVKM. The CDR3 covers 11 residues. V was trimmed by 10 bases and J by 4 bases, leaving 10 bases between them. The CDR3 nucleotides are TGTGCCACCTTCGAGGGCACTGAAGCTTTCTTT. Its protein product is CATFEGTEAFF. The full variable domain, its missing parts supplied by reference TRBV28 and TRBJ1-1, is DVKVTQSSRYLVKRTGEKVFLECVQDMDHENMFWYRQDPGLGLRLIYFSYDVKMKEKGDIPEGYSVSREKKERFSLILESASTNQTSMYLCATFEGTEAFFGQGTRLTVV.

This rearrangement joins TRBV28 to TRBJ1-2; TRBD1 is a possible D gene (5 bases). The CDR3 is made up of 12 amino acids. V dropped 2 bases and J dropped 10 bases, with 11 bases sitting between them. Per the germline V gene, CDR1 is MDHEN and CDR2 is SYDVKM. The CDR3 is CASSLDQGNYTF. The CDR3 region has the DNA TGTGCCAGCAGTTTAGATCAGGGAAACTACACCTTC.

This sequence joins TRBV10-3 and TRBJ2-7; D assignment may be TRBD1 or TRBD2 (5 bases each). With 6 bases removed from V and 2 bases from J, the gap between germline ends came to 11 bases. CDR3 length equals 13 residues. In germline, CDR1 is ENHRY, CDR2 SYGVKD. This CDR3 is CAISGDGAYEQYF. For the CDR3, the DNA is TGTGCCATCAGCGGGGACGGGGCCTACGAGCAGTACTTC.

This rearrangement joins TRBV5-8 to TRBJ2-3; D is undetermined. CDR1 and CDR2 (germline): SGHTS, YDEGEE. Trimming pared 5 bases from V and 0 bases from J, leaving 7 bases between. The CDR3 spans 13 residues. The CDR3 sequence: CASSWRSTDTQYF. The CDR3 DNA is TGTGCCAGCAGTTGGCGGAGCACAGATACGCAGTATTTT.

There are a few counts of this clone. The V and J genes are TRBV20-1 and TRBJ1-2; D is undetermined. Germline V gene sequence: CDR1 DFQATT, CDR2 SNEGSKA (reference sequence). Trimming removed 6 bases from V and 6 bases from J, with 11 bases in between. The CDR3 contains 11 residues. CDR3 residues: CSAGRRNGYTF. In DNA form, the CDR3 reads TGCAGTGCCGGACGTCGGAATGGCTACACCTTC.

This rearrangement joins TRBV11-2 to TRBJ1-4, with D possibly matching TRBD1 (6 bases). The ends were cut back, 1 base at V and 5 bases at J, with 14 bases in the middle. Germline CDR1 SGHAT, CDR2 FQNNGV. The CDR3 sequence is 16 residues long. The CDR3 loop reads CASSLVSGAKNEKLFF. CDR3 coding DNA: TGTGCCAGCAGCTTAGTATCGGGGGCTAAGAATGAAAAACTGTTTTTT.

This clone was picked up one time. This sequence joins TRBV19 and TRBJ2-6, with D tentatively TRBD1 (6 bases). With 4 bases removed from V and 2 bases from J, the gap between germline ends came to 9 bases. The CDR3 spans 15 residues. Germline lookup yields CDR1 LNHDA and CDR2 SQIVND (reference sequence). In nucleotides, the CDR3 is TGTGCCAGTAGTACTACAGGGACTGGGGCCAACGTCCTGACTTTC. Its translation: CASSTTGTGANVLTF.

The chain combines TRBV5-1 with TRBJ2-1; TRBD2 agrees at 12 bases. V shed 3 bases, J shed 7 bases, and the junction held 5 bases outside the gene matches. CDR1 is SGHRS, CDR2 YFSETQ, per germline. CDR3 size: 15 residues. In DNA form, the CDR3 reads TGCGCCAGCAGCTACCTAGCGGGAGGGGGTAATGAGCAGTTCTTC. It yields the protein CASSYLAGGGNEQFF.

This chain joins TRBV7-2 and TRBJ2-1; D unresolved. From germline, CDR1 is SGHTA and CDR2 FQGNSA. V was shortened by 2 bases and J by 2 bases, with 10 bases between the two germline ends. The CDR3 loop spans 15 amino acids. CDR3 amino acids: CASSLLDAPYNEQFF. CDR3 in DNA: TGTGCCAGCAGCTTACTGGACGCCCCCTACAATGAGCAGTTCTTC.

The chain has TRBV13 and TRBJ2-2; tentatively, D is TRBD2 (6 bases). The CDR3 extends over 13 amino acids. Trimming took off 3 bases at V and 6 bases at J, with 8 bases between the two ends. The germline V gene encodes CDR1 PRHDT and CDR2 FYEKMQ (reference sequence). The CDR3 here is CASSFGGAGELFF. The DNA of the CDR3 is TGTGCCAGCAGCTTTGGAGGGGCCGGGGAGCTGTTTTTT.

The chain recombines TRBV6-1 with TRBJ2-3, with a tentative D call TRBD2 (5 bases). The CDR3 spans 18 residues. Trimming stripped 3 bases from V and 7 bases from J, with 26 bases between. Germline V gene lookup returns CDR1 MNHNS and CDR2 SASEGT. DNA of the CDR3: TGTGCCAGCAGTGACCAAATGCCTCCGGGCCCCACGGGGAATACGCAGTATTTT. Amino acids: CASSDQMPPGPTGNTQYF.

V and J are TRBV28 and TRBJ2-3; maybe TRBD2 (7 bases). Germline lookup yields CDR1 MDHEN and CDR2 SYDVKM. The CDR3 is 15 amino acids. Trimming pared 5 bases from V and 6 bases from J, leaving 18 bases between. The DNA for the CDR3 is TGTGCCAGCAGTGCGCGGGGGCGGGAGCCTGATACGCAGTATTTT. This gives the protein CASSARGREPDTQYF.

V gene TRBV11-2 combines with J gene TRBJ2-2; 8 positions match TRBD1. CDR3 length: 15 amino acids. V shed 4 bases and J 5 bases; nucleotides not matched to a gene: 6. The germline gives CDR1 SGHAT, CDR2 FQNNGV. CDR3 region: CASSSGGALTGELFF. The DNA of the CDR3 is TGTGCCAGCAGCTCAGGGGGCGCGTTAACCGGGGAGCTGTTTTTT.

The chain combines TRBV29-1 with TRBJ2-1; D ambiguous. Germline CDR1 SQVTM, CDR2 ANQGSEA. The CDR3 sequence is 14 residues long. Between the trimmed V and J ends, which lost 6 bases and 0 bases, there was a span of 12 bases. This CDR3 is CSVHSMSSYNEQFF. CDR3 DNA sequence: TGCAGCGTCCACTCCATGAGCTCCTACAATGAGCAGTTCTTC.

The CDR3 DNA is TGCGCCAGCAGCCTGGGACCCCAAGGTTCCTACGAGCAGTACTTC. Protein sequence: CASSLGPQGSYEQYF. The chain links TRBV5-1 to TRBJ2-7; the D call may be TRBD1 or TRBD2 (5 bases each). CDR1 is SGHRS and CDR2 is YFSETQ in the germline V gene. The CDR3 sequence is 15 residues long. V dropped 4 bases and J dropped 1 base, with 15 bases sitting between them.

This chain connects TRBV2 to TRBJ1-1; no reliable D call. The CDR3 is 12 residues long. The V and J ends lost 3 bases and 7 bases respectively, with 9 bases between them. The germline CDR1 and CDR2 sequences are SNHLY and FYNNEI. CDR3 nucleotide sequence: TGTGCCAGCAGTGATCCCGGGATTGAAGCTTTCTTT. Translation gives CASSDPGIEAFF. Together with reference TRBV2 and TRBJ1-1, the CDR3 gives the full variable domain: EPEVTQTPSHQVTQMGQEVILRCVPISNHLYFYWYRQILGQKVEFLVSFYNNEISEKSEIFDDQFSVERPDGSNFTLKIRSTKLEDSAMYFCASSDPGIEAFFGQGTRLTVV.

The chain joins TRBV18 to TRBJ1-2; D is possibly TRBD1 (5 bases). CDR3 length: 15 amino acids. The germline gives CDR1 KGHSH, CDR2 LQKENI. The V end was cut by 2 bases, the J end by 6 bases, with 16 bases between. The CDR3: CASSPYQETEDGYTF. CDR3 nucleotide sequence: TGTGCCAGCTCACCATATCAGGAGACAGAAGATGGCTACACCTTC.

The rearrangement uses TRBV6-5 and TRBJ1-1; no reliable D call. V lost 0 bases, J lost 4 bases, and 9 bases lay in between. The CDR3 is made up of 14 amino acids. Germline CDR1 is MNHEY and CDR2 is SVGAGI. CDR3 loop: CASSYSEGLTEAFF. The CDR3 nucleotides read TGTGCCAGCAGTTACTCCGAAGGGCTCACTGAAGCTTTCTTT.

The J gene is TRBJ2-5, the V gene TRBV27; D is possibly TRBD2 (6 bases). The CDR3 runs 14 residues. CDR1 is MNHEY, CDR2 SMNVEV, per germline (reference sequence). V was trimmed by 6 bases and J by 5 bases, leaving 16 bases between them. CDR3 nucleotide sequence: TGTGCCAGCAGACCTCGACTAGTTCCTGAGACCCAGTACTTC. Amino acid sequence: CASRPRLVPETQYF.